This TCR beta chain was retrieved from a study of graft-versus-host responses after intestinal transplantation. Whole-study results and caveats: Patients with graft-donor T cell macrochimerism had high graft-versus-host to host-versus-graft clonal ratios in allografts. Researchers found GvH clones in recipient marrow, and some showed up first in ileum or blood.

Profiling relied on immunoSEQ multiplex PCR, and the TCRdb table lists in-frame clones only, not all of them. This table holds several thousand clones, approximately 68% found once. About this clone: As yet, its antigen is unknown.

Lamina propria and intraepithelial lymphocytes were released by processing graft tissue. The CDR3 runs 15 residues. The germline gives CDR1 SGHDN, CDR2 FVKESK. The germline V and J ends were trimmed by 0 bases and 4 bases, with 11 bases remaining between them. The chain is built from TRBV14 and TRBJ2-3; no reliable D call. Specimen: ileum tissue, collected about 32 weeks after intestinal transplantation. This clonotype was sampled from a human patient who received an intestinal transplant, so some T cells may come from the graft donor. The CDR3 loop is CASSQDFKGADTQYF. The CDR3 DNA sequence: TGTGCCAGCAGCCAAGATTTTAAGGGTGCAGATACGCAGTATTTT.